This entry describes one TCR beta chain. The data were taken from a study of cytomegalovirus exposure and HLA in healthy donors. The PCR had 60 Vbeta and 13 Jbeta primers. TCRdb's table, derived via immunoSEQ multiplex PCR, lists solely in-frame clones and lacks some. The table lists approximately 120,000 clones, 80% of them singletons, with about 8.9% in the top ten. The CDR3 spans 15 residues. Losses at the gene ends were 7 bases for V and 5 bases for J; bases not matched to a gene: 6. CDR1 is MNHNS, CDR2 SASEGT, per germline. The sequenced sample consisted of PBMCs. The chain recombines TRBV6-1 with TRBJ2-3, with 13 nucleotides matching TRBD2. The receptor's source is a man under 40 in good health and CMV-seropositive. The CDR3 loop reads CASNRLAGGQDTQYF. The DNA of the CDR3 is TGTGCCAGCAATAGACTAGCGGGGGGTCAAGATACGCAGTATTTT.